The 2 T cell receptor beta chains listed next were all sequenced from one sample in a study of Tregs in tolerant kidney transplant recipients (dated by TCRdb to between 2018 and 2021). Explained via the paper, the time point label denotes: blood sample drawn before combined kidney and bone marrow transplant. Receptor amplification or capture employed the immunoSEQ multiplex PCR assay. TCRdb stores this immuneACCESS table with in-frame sequences only. Part of the clones is absent; in the studies checked, under half of the shortfall reflects unresolved V genes, and no reason is known for the rest. Within this sample are around 74,000 clones, with 95% to 98% of them counted one time only. The ten largest clones take up about 0.61% of the sample. Sample: CD4+ T cells from blood, taken before the transplant. These receptors came from a human donor who received a combined kidney and bone marrow transplant.

In this sample, this clone turned up once. It is unclear where the CDR3 begins or ends on the DNA, so no DNA is shown, and the CDR3 is as TCRdb lists it. The V and J genes are TRBV29-1 and TRBJ2-1; whether TRBD1, the table's D call, matches the DNA was not checked. The germline gives CDR1 SQVTM, CDR2 ANQGSEA. Inclusive of both ends, the CDR3 amounts to 14 amino acids. The CDR3 is CSVRARGSYNEQFF.

The chain joins TRBV4-1 to TRBJ2-7; 7 positions match TRBD1. Trimming at V came to 5 bases and at J to 2 bases, leaving 12 bases not matched to a gene. Germline CDR1 and CDR2: MGHRA and YSYEKL. CDR3 length equals 16 residues. CDR3 nucleotides: TGCGCCAGCAGCTACAATTTGGGGCAGGGGGCCTACGAGCAGTACTTC. It is translated as CASSYNLGQGAYEQYF.